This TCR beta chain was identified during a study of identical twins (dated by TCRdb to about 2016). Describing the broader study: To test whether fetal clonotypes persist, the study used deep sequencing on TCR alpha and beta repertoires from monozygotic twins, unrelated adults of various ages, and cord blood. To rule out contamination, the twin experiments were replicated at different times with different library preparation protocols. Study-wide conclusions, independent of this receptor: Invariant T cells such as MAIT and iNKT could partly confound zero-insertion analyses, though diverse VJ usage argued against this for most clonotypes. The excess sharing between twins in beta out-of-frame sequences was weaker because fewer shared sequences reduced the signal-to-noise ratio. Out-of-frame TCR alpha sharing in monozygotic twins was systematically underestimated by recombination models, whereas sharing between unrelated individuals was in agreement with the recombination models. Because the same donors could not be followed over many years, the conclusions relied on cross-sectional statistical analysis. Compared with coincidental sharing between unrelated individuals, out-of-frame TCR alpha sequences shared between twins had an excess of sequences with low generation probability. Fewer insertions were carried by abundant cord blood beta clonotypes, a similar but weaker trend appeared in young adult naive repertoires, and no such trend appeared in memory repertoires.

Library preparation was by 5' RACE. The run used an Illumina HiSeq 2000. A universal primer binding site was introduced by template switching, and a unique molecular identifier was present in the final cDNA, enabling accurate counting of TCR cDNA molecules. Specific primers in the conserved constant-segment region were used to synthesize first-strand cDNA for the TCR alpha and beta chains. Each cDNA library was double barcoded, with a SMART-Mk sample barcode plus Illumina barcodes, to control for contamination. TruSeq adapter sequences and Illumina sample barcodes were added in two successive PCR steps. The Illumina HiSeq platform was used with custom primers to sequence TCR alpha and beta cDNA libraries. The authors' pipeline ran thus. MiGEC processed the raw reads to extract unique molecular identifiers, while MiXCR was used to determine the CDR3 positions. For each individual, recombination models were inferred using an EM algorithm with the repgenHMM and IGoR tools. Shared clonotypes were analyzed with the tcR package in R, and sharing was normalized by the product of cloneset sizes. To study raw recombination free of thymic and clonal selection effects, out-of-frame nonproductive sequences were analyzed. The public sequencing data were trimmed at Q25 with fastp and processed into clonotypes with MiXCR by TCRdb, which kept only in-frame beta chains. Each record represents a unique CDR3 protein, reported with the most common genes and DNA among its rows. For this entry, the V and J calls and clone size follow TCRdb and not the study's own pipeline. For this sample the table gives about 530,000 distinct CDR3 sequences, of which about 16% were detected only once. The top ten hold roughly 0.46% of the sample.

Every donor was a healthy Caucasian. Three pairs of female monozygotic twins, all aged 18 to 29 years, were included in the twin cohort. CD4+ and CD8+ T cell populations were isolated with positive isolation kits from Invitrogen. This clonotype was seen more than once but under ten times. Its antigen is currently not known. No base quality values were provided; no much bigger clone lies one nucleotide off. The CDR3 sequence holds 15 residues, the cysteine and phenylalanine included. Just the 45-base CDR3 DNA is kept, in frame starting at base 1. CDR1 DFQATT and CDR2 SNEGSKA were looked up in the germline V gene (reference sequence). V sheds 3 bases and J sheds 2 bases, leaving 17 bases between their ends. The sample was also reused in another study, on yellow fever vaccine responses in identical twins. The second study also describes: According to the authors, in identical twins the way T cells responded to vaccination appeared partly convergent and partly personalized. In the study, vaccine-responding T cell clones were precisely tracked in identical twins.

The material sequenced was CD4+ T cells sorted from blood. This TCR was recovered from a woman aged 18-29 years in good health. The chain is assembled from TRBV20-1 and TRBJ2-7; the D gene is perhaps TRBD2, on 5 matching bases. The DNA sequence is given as TGCAGTGCTAGCCAACTAGACCGTGTCGCCTACGAGCAGTACTTC. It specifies CSASQLDRVAYEQYF.